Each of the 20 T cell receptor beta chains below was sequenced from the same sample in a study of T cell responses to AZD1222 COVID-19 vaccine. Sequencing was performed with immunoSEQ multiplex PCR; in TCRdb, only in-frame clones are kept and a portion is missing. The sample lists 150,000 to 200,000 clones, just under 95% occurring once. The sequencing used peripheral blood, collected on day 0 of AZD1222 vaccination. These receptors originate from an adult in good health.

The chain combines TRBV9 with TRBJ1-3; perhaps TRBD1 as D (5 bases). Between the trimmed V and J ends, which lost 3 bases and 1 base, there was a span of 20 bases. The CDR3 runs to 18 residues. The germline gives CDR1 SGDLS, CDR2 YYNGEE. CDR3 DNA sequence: TGTGCCAGCAGCGCTAGCGGGGGGGGGATCCCTTCTGGAAACACCATATATTTT. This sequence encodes CASSASGGGIPSGNTIYF.

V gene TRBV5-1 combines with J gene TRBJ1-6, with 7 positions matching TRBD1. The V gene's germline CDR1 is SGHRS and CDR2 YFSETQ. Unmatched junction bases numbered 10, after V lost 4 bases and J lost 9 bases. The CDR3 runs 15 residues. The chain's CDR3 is CASSRDGTVSSPLHF. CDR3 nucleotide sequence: TGCGCCAGCAGCAGGGACGGGACAGTTTCTTCACCCCTCCACTTT.

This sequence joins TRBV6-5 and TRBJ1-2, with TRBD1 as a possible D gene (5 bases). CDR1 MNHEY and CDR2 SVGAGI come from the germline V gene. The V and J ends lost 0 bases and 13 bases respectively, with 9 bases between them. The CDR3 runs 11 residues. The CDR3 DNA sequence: TGTGCCAGCAGTTACTCGGGGGTGCTCACCTTC. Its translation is CASSYSGVLTF.

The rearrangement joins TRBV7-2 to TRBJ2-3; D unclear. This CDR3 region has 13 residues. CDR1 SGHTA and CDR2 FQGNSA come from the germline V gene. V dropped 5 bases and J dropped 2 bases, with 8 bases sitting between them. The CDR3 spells CASSTWDTDTQYF. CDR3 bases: TGTGCCAGCAGCACGTGGGACACAGATACGCAGTATTTT. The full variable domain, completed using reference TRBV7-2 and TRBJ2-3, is GAGVSQSPSNKVTEKGKDVELRCDPISGHTALYWYRQSLGQGLEFLIYFQGNSAPDKSGLPSDRFSAERTGGSVSTLTIQRTQQEDSAVYLCASSTWDTDTQYFGPGTRLTVL.

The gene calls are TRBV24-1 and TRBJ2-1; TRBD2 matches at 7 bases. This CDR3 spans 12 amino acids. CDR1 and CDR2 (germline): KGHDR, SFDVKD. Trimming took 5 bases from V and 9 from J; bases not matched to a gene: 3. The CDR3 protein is CATSGGSVEQFF. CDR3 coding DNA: TGTGCCACCAGTGGCGGGAGTGTTGAGCAGTTCTTC.

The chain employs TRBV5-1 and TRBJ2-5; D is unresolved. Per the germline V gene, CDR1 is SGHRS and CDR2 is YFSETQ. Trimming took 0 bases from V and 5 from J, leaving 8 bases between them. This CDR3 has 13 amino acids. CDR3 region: CASSLGAGETQYF. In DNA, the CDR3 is TGCGCCAGCAGCTTGGGGGCTGGGGAGACCCAGTACTTC.

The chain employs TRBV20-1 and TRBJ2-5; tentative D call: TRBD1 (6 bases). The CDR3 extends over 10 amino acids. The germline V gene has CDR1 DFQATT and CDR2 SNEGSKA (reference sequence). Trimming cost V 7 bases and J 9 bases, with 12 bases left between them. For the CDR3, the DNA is TGCAGTGGGGTAAAGGGGGCCCAGTACTTC. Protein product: CSGVKGAQYF.

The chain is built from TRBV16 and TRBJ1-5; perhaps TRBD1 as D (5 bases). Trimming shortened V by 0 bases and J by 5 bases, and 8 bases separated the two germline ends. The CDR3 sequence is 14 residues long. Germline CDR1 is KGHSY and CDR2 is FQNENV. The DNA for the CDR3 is TGTGCCAGCAGCCAATCGGGGCGGGATCAGCCCCAGCATTTT. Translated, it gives CASSQSGRDQPQHF.

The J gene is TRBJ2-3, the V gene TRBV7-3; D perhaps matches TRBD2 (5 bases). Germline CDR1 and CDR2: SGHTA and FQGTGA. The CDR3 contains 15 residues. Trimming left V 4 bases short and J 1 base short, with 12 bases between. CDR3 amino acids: CASSSQAVGTDTQYF. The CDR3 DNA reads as TGTGCCAGCAGCTCCCAAGCGGTAGGCACAGATACGCAGTATTTT.

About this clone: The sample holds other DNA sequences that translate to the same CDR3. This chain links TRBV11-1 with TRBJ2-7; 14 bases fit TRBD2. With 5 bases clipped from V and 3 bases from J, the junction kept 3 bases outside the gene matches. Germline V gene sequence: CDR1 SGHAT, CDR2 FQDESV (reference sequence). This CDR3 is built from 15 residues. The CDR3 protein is CASSLGTSGSYEQYF. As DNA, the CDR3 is TGTGCCAGCAGCCTCGGGACTAGCGGGAGCTACGAGCAGTACTTC.

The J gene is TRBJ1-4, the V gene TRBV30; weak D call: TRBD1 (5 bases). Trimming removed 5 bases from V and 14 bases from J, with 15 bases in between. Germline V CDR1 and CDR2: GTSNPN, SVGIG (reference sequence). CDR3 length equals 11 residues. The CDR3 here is CAWGRDSSLFF. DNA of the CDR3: TGTGCCTGGGGTAGGGACTCCAGCCTGTTTTTT.

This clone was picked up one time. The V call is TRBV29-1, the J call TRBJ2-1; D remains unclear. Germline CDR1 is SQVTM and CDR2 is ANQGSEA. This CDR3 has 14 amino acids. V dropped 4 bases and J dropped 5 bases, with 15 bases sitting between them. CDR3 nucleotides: TGCAGCGTTGTGTCTGCGCGGTCCCACAATGAGCAGTTCTTC. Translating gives CSVVSARSHNEQFF.

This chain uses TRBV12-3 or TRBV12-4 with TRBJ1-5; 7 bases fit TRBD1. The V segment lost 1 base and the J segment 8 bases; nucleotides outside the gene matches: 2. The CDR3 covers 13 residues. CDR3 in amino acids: CASSLEGAKPQHF. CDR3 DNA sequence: TGTGCCAGCAGTTTAGAGGGGGCCAAGCCCCAGCATTTT.

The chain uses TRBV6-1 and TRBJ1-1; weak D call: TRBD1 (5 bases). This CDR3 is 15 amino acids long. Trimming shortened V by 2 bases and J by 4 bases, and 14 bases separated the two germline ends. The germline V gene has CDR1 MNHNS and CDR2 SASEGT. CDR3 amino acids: CASSELGGGFTEAFF. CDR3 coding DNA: TGTGCCAGCAGTGAATTGGGGGGTGGCTTCACTGAAGCTTTCTTT.

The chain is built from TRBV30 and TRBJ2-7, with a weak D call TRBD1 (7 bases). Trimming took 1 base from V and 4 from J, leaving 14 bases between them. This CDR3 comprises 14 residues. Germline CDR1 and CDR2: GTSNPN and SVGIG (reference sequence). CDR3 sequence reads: CAWSGRQGGYEQYF. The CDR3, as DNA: TGTGCCTGGAGTGGGAGGCAGGGGGGTTACGAGCAGTACTTC.

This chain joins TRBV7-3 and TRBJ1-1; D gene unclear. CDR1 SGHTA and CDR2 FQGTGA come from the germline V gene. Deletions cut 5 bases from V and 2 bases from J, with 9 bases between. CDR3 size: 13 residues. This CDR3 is CASSASGNTEAFF. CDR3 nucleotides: TGTGCCAGCAGCGCCTCAGGAAACACTGAAGCTTTCTTT.

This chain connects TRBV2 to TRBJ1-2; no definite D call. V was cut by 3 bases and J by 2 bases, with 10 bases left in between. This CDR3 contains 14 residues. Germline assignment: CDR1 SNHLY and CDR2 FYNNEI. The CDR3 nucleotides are TGTGCCAGCAGTGAGAGAGGGATCAACTATGGCTACACCTTC. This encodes CASSERGINYGYTF.

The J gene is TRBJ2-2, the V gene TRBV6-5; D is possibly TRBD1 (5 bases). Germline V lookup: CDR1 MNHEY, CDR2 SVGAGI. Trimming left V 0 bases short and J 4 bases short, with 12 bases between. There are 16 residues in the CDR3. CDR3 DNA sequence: TGTGCCAGCAGTTACTCGTACGACAGAATCACCGGGGAGCTGTTTTTT. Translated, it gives CASSYSYDRITGELFF.

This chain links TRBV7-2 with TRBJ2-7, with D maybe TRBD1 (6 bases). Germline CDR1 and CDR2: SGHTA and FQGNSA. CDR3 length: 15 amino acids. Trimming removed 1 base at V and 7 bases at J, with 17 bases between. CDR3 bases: TGTGCCAGCAGCTTAGAGGGGACACACGGTTGGGAGCAGTACTTC. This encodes CASSLEGTHGWEQYF.

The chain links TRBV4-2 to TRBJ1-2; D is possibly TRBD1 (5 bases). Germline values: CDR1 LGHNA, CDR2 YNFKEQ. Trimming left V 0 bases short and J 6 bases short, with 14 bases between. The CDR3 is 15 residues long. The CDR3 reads CASSQEGRGVDGYTF. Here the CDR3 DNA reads TGTGCCAGCAGCCAAGAAGGACGGGGGGTGGATGGCTACACCTTC.